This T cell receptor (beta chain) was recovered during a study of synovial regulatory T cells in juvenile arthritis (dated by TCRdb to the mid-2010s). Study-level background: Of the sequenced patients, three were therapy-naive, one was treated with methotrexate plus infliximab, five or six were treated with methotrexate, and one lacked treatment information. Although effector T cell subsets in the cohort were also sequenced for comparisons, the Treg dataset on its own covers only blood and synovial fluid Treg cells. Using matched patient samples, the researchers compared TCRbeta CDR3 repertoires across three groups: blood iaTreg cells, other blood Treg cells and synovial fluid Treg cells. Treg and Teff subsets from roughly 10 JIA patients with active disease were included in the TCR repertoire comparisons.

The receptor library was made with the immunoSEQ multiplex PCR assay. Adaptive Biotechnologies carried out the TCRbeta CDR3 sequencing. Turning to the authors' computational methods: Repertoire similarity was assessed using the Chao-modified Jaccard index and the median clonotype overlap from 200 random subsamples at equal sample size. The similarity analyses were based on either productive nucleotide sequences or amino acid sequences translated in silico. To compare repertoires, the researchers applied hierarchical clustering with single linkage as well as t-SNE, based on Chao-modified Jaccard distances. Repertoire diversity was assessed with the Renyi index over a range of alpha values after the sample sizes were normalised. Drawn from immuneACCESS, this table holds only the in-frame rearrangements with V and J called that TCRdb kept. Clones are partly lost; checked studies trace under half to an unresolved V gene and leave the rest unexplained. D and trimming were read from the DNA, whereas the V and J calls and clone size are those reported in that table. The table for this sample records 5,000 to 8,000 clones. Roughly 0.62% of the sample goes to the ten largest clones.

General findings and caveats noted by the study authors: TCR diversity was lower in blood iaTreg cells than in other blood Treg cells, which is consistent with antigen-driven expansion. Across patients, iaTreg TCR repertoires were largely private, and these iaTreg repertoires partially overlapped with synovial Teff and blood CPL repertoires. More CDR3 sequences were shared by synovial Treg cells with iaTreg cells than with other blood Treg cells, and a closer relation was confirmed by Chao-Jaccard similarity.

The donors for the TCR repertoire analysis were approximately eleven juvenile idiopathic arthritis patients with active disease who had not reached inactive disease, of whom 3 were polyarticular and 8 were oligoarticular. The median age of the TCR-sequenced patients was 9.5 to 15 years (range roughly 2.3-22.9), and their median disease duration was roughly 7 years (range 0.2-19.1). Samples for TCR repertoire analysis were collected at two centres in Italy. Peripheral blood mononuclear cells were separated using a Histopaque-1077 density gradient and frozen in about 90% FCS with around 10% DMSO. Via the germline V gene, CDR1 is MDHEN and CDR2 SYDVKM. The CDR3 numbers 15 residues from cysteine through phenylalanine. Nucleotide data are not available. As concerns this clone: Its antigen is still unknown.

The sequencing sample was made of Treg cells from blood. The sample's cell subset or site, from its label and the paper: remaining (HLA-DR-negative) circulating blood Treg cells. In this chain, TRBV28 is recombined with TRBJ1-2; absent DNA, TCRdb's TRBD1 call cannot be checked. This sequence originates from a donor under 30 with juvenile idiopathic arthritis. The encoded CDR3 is CASSTPGQGLSGYTF.